This record looks at one T cell receptor beta chain sequence and its context. The CDR3 runs 14 residues. CDR1 and CDR2 from the germline V gene are SNHLY and FYNNEI. The ends were cut back, 6 bases at V and 5 bases at J, with 16 bases in the middle. The record originates from a study of blood T cell repertoires in COVID-19. In the study overall: Acute and convalescent COVID-19 specimens originated in the United States, Italy and Spain. Sources were T cells, B-cell-depleted T cells, or PBMCs; the material itself was cDNA or gDNA.

How the authors handled the data: Reference gene primer amplification gave estimated nucleated cell counts. Assay used: immunoSEQ multiplex PCR; TCRdb lists only in-frame clones, some missing. For V, J and clone size, that table is used; D and trimming come from the DNA. The sample shows more than 70,000 clones, around 83% of them seen only once. Sequenced sample: peripheral blood. The origin of this receptor is a woman of 80 years or more in a cohort sampled during active or convalescent COVID-19. The genes are TRBV2 and TRBJ2-5; D is perhaps TRBD2 (5 bases). The CDR3 sequence is CASSPILAQETQYF. CDR3 nucleotides: TGTGCCAGCAGCCCGATTCTAGCTCAGGAGACCCAGTACTTC.